One sample yielded the 29 T cell receptor beta chains listed below, sequenced in a study of T cell clusters in autoimmune cytopenias. Multiplex touch-down PCR amplified TRB using TRB-A and TRB-B pools in one tube. TCRdb processed the multiplex PCR reads again and assigns one entry to each CDR3 protein, with no DNA. The specimen's table records over 5,500 distinct CDR3 sequences. TRB was amplified from approximately 250 ng of peripheral blood genomic DNA per sample. This sample was also put to use in a study of T cell repertoires in aging, cancer and after chemotherapy.

The sequenced material came from peripheral blood. The receptors were sampled from a human donor in good health.

J is TRBJ2-2 and V is TRBV28; TCRdb selects TRBD1, and the lack of DNA leaves this call unchecked. The CDR3 runs to 17 residues. Germline-derived CDR1 and CDR2 are MDHEN and SYDVKM. This CDR3 is CASSSPLGTANTGELFF.

Judged by frequency, this clonotype is medium-sized. The chain links TRBV27 to TRBJ2-1; absent DNA, TCRdb's TRBD1 call cannot be checked. Looked up from germline, CDR1 is MNHEY and CDR2 is SMNVEV (reference sequence). The CDR3 spans 13 residues. This chain's CDR3 is CASRHRSYNEQFF.

CDR3 in amino acids: CSATREREMGETQYF. This chain connects TRBV20-1 to TRBJ2-5; TCRdb gives TRBD2 as the D gene, but with no DNA this cannot be confirmed. CDR1 DFQATT and CDR2 SNEGSKA come from the germline V gene (reference sequence). This CDR3 has 15 residues.

The rearrangement uses TRBV12-3 or TRBV12-4 and TRBJ2-7; TCRdb's D gene call, TRBD2, goes unchecked for lack of DNA. The CDR3 length is 13 residues. The CDR3 region is CASSGVLGQIAYF.

This clonotype counts as large (0.1 to 1%) by frequency. The chain links TRBV29-1 to TRBJ2-3. Germline assignment: CDR1 SQVTM and CDR2 ANQGSEA. This CDR3 contains 11 residues. This CDR3 is CSVDKGDTQYF.

According to its frequency, this clonotype is medium-sized. V gene TRBV19 combines with J gene TRBJ1-4; no DNA is available, so the TRBD1 call from TCRdb remains unchecked. The CDR3 extends over 13 amino acids. The germline V gene has CDR1 LNHDA and CDR2 SQIVND (reference sequence). The CDR3 here is CASAGTANEKLFF.

J is TRBJ1-1 and V is TRBV6-5; checking the TCRdb D call of TRBD1 is not possible without DNA. The CDR3 extends over 21 amino acids. The germline V gene has CDR1 MNHEY and CDR2 SVGAGI. This CDR3 reads CASSYSAGQGDSSRLNTEAFF.

The chain has TRBV4-2 and TRBJ2-7; TCRdb indicates TRBD1, and absent DNA this call remains unverified. Germline CDR1 reads LGHNA; CDR2 reads YNFKEQ. The CDR3 runs to 14 residues. The CDR3 sequence is CASSQPGAVYEQYF.

The rearrangement links TRBV30 to TRBJ2-1; no DNA is available, so the TRBD2 call from TCRdb remains unchecked. Germline values: CDR1 GTSNPN, CDR2 SVGIG (reference sequence). The CDR3 is 16 amino acids. The CDR3 sequence: CAWSSSTSGRWNEQFF.

This clonotype counts as medium-sized by frequency. The chain has TRBV7-9 and TRBJ2-1; checking the TCRdb D call of TRBD1 is not possible without DNA. This CDR3 comprises 15 residues. Per the germline V gene, CDR1 is SEHNR and CDR2 is FQNEAQ (reference sequence). The CDR3 is CASSLGDRVYNEQFF.

Its frequency marks this clonotype as medium-sized. This chain uses TRBV19 with TRBJ2-1; TCRdb designates TRBD1, a call that cannot be tested without DNA. CDR1 is LNHDA and CDR2 is SQIVND in the germline V gene (reference sequence). The CDR3 consists of 15 residues. CDR3 sequence reads: CASSIGDGGYNEQFF.

This clonotype is medium-sized by frequency. V usage is TRBV27 and J usage is TRBJ2-2; lacking DNA, the TRBD1 call made by TCRdb goes unchecked. CDR1 and CDR2 (germline): MNHEY, SMNVEV (reference sequence). This CDR3 has 14 residues. CDR3 sequence reads: CASSLQGASGELFF.

Its frequency marks this clonotype as medium-sized. The chain recombines TRBV30 with TRBJ1-6; there is no DNA to check the TCRdb D call of TRBD1. CDR3 length equals 14 residues. The V gene's germline CDR1 is GTSNPN and CDR2 SVGIG (reference sequence). The CDR3 sequence: CAWSRTVYNSPLHF.

The chain carries TRBV18 and TRBJ1-2; TCRdb calls TRBD1, which cannot be checked without DNA. The CDR3 covers 15 residues. The germline gives CDR1 KGHSH, CDR2 LQKENI. The CDR3 sequence is CASSAPGQEYYGYTF. Looking up the rest from reference TRBV18 and TRBJ1-2 gives the full variable domain: NAGVMQNPRHLVRRRGQEARLRCSPMKGHSHVYWYRQLPEEGLKFMVYLQKENIIDESGMPKERFSAEFPKEGPSILRIQQVVRGDSAAYFCASSAPGQEYYGYTFGSGTRLTVV.

The V and J genes are TRBV12-3 or TRBV12-4 and TRBJ1-1; TCRdb indicates TRBD1, and absent DNA this call remains unverified. CDR3 size: 13 residues. CDR3 region: CASRQGAGTEAFF.

The chain recombines TRBV12-3 or TRBV12-4 with TRBJ1-1; TCRdb designates TRBD1, a call that cannot be tested without DNA. This CDR3 contains 17 residues. The CDR3 protein is CASSFSGWGDRNTEAFF.

Judged by frequency, this clonotype is medium-sized. The V gene is TRBV19, the J gene TRBJ2-7; as DNA is missing, the TRBD1 call by TCRdb cannot be tested. This CDR3 has 14 residues. CDR1 and CDR2 from the germline V gene are LNHDA and SQIVND (reference sequence). The CDR3 sequence is CASKGTGWAMQEYF.

The chain is built from TRBV11-2 and TRBJ2-5; TCRdb's assignment of TRBD2 cannot be checked, as there is no DNA. Germline V lookup: CDR1 SGHAT, CDR2 FQNNGV. CDR3 size: 15 residues. The CDR3 sequence: CASSLVASGVETQYF.

This chain connects TRBV7-3 to TRBJ2-1; TCRdb indicates TRBD2, and absent DNA this call remains unverified. The CDR3 consists of 12 residues. Germline-derived CDR1 and CDR2 are SGHTA and FQGTGA. Here the CDR3 reads CASSLGTSEQFF.

The chain links TRBV27 to TRBJ2-7; the D gene TCRdb calls, TRBD2, cannot be checked with no DNA. There are 14 residues in the CDR3. CDR1 is MNHEY and CDR2 is SMNVEV in the germline V gene (reference sequence). The CDR3: CATQRVAGPYEQYF.

Frequency places this clonotype as medium-sized. The CDR3 loop is CAWRAGTGGAYGYTF. The chain couples TRBV30 to TRBJ1-2; the D call from TCRdb, TRBD1, cannot be confirmed without DNA. The CDR3 has 15 amino acids. Per the germline V gene, CDR1 is GTSNPN and CDR2 is SVGIG (reference sequence).

This clonotype is labeled medium-sized based on frequency. The CDR3 loop reads CASITERETYEQYF. This rearrangement joins TRBV19 to TRBJ2-7; checking the TCRdb D call of TRBD1 is not possible without DNA. The CDR3 sequence is 14 residues long. Germline values: CDR1 LNHDA, CDR2 SQIVND (reference sequence).

This clonotype counts as medium-sized (0.01 to 0.1%) by frequency. The chain links TRBV6-5 to TRBJ2-3; TCRdb's D gene call, TRBD1, goes unchecked for lack of DNA. Germline assignment: CDR1 MNHEY and CDR2 SVGAGI. The CDR3 is 16 amino acids. Here the CDR3 reads CASSYSVGQGLDTQYF.

The gene calls are TRBV7-9 and TRBJ1-1. Looked up from germline, CDR1 is SEHNR and CDR2 is FQNEAQ (reference sequence). The CDR3 is made up of 14 amino acids. This CDR3 reads CASSLDRSNTEAFF.

This clonotype shows up as medium-sized by frequency. CDR3 in amino acids: CASSQGAFTGELFF. The V call is TRBV6-5, the J call TRBJ2-2; no DNA is available, so the TRBD1 call from TCRdb remains unchecked. Per germline, CDR1 MNHEY and CDR2 SVGAGI. The CDR3 is 14 amino acids.

CDR3 sequence: CAISASYSNQPQHF. The V call is TRBV6-8, the J call TRBJ1-5. Germline values: CDR1 MNHGY, CDR2 SAAAGT. The CDR3 length is 14 residues.

This clonotype counts as medium-sized by frequency. The V gene is TRBV18, the J gene TRBJ1-2; TCRdb's D gene call, TRBD1, goes unchecked for lack of DNA. The CDR3 is 13 amino acids. CDR1 and CDR2 (germline): KGHSH, LQKENI. The CDR3 region is CASSPSRGDGYTF.

This clonotype registers medium-sized by frequency. The genes are TRBV24-1 and TRBJ2-6. The CDR3 has 16 residues. In germline, CDR1 is KGHDR, CDR2 SFDVKD. This chain's CDR3 is CATSERTEPGANVLTF.

The chain is built from TRBV29-1 and TRBJ1-2; TCRdb's D call, TRBD1, is unchecked because there is no DNA. Germline V gene data show CDR1 as SQVTM and CDR2 as ANQGSEA. The CDR3 extends over 12 amino acids. The CDR3 is CSVERQGSGYTF.